This TCR beta chain emerged from a study of identical twins. It was template switching that added a universal primer site, and there were unique molecular identifiers on the cDNA. TCRdb recomputed calls from the 5' RACE reads with MiXCR, one row per CDR3 protein. The profile shows about 890,000 distinct CDR3 sequences, 12% of them singletons. Overall study findings and caveats: There was an excess of low generation probability in the out-of-frame alpha sequences that twins shared.

This CDR3 comprises 12 residues. The germline V gene has CDR1 DFQATT and CDR2 SNEGSKA (reference sequence). V lost 0 bases to trimming and J lost 9 bases, with 9 bases between them. As concerns this clonotype: The antigen is not known.

Separately, the same data were catalogued under a study of yellow fever vaccine responses in identical twins.

This receptor was obtained from a woman younger than 35 in good health. Sequenced sample: PBMCs. The rearrangement links TRBV20-1 to TRBJ2-1; D is unclear. The CDR3 spells CSARDATGEQFF. In DNA, the CDR3 is TGCAGTGCTAGAGATGCAACCGGTGAGCAGTTCTTC.